Sequencing of this TCR beta chain was carried out in a study of graft-versus-host responses after intestinal transplantation. Study in general: The transplants performed in recipients were multivisceral, liver-intestinal, or isolated intestinal. Following induction with anti-thymocyte globulin, all recipients were given tacrolimus and steroids for two to three years. General study results and limits: The recipient marrow held GvH clones, and some of them showed up first in ileum or blood. Some patients had graft-donor T cell macrochimerism, and their allografts showed high graft-versus-host to host-versus-graft clonal ratios.

Trimming took 5 bases from V and 7 from J, leaving 17 bases between them. Germline assignment: CDR1 MNHEY and CDR2 SVGAGI. CDR3 length: 15 amino acids. Assay: immunoSEQ multiplex PCR; the TCRdb copy retains only in-frame clones and omits some. This sample has around 25,000 clones, with over 80% found just once. Concerning this clone itself: Its antigen is as yet unknown.

V usage is TRBV6-5 and J usage is TRBJ2-2; tentative D call: TRBD2 (6 bases). The TCR originated in a human donor who received an intestinal transplant. Sample: unstimulated CD4+ T cells sorted from spleen or lymph node cells, taken before intestinal transplant. CDR3 DNA sequence: TGTGCCAGCAGTCGGAGGACTCCCGGGGGCGGGGAGCTGTTTTTT. It translates to CASSRRTPGGGELFF.